These T cell receptor beta chains were read from a single sample in a study of T cell changes during pregnancy in multiple sclerosis. Here immunoSEQ multiplex PCR was the method, and the copy in TCRdb shows in-frame clones only, minus some. Among 45,000 to 70,000 clones listed, about 90% were seen once. The sequences come from CD4+ T cells from peripheral blood mononuclear cells, collected after pregnancy. These receptors were obtained from a female donor with multiple sclerosis, enrolled in a pregnancy study. Both conserved end residues are part of each CDR3. A D gene is named only where the DNA matches it firmly. Rows give clone size only sometimes, using once, few, many, or a class for an expanded clone.

j_call clone_size d_call v_call cdr3_aa cdr3_nt
TRBJ2-7 . TRBD1 TRBV29-1 CSVDGTGYEQYF TGCAGCGTTGACGGGACAGGCTACGAGCAGTACTTC
TRBJ1-2 . TRBD1 TRBV4-2 CASSQEGQDLTNYGYTF TGTGCCAGCAGCCAAGAAGGACAGGACCTAACTAACTATGGCTACACCTTC
TRBJ2-1 few . TRBV7-2 CASSLGSGGRQFF TGTGCCAGCAGCTTAGGGTCTGGGGGGAGGCAGTTCTTC
TRBJ2-3 once TRBD2 TRBV18 CASSPGRQRGDDDTQYF TGTGCCAGCTCACCAGGACGCCAGCGGGGCGACGACGATACGCAGTATTTT
TRBJ1-4 once TRBD1 TRBV5-1 CASSLVLGGKNEKLFF TGCGCCAGCAGCTTGGTACTAGGGGGCAAGAATGAAAAACTGTTTTTT
TRBJ2-6 once . TRBV6-1 CASSEMWARQTISGANVLTF TGTGCCAGCAGTGAAATGTGGGCACGACAGACAATCTCTGGGGCCAACGTCCTGACTTTC
TRBJ2-6 . . TRBV30 CAWTRAGANVLTF TGTGCCTGGACCAGGGCTGGGGCCAACGTCCTGACTTTC
TRBJ2-4 . . TRBV6-1 CASSVGHSKNIQYF TGTGCCAGCAGTGTTGGACATTCCAAAAACATTCAGTACTTC
TRBJ2-2 once TRBD1 TRBV5-6 CASSTTQGVPGELFF TGTGCCAGCAGCACCACTCAGGGGGTCCCCGGGGAGCTGTTTTTT
TRBJ1-2 . TRBD1 TRBV5-1 CASSPRDRFHYGYTF TGCGCCAGCAGCCCCCGGGACAGGTTTCACTATGGCTACACCTTC
TRBJ2-1 . TRBD2 TRBV27 CASSLGAGGPYSYNEQFF TGTGCCAGCAGTCTAGGAGCGGGGGGGCCCTACTCCTACAATGAGCAGTTCTTC
TRBJ2-5 once TRBD2 TRBV9 CASSVTGTSGGRETQYF TGTGCCAGCAGCGTCACCGGGACTAGCGGGGGACGGGAGACCCAGTACTTC
TRBJ1-1 . TRBD1 TRBV10-3 CAISVGTANTEAFF TGTGCCATCAGTGTTGGGACAGCGAACACTGAAGCTTTCTTT
TRBJ2-3 . TRBD2 TRBV18 CASSPRGLAVTDTQYF TGTGCCAGCTCACCACGGGGACTAGCGGTCACAGATACGCAGTATTTT
TRBJ1-4 . . TRBV5-4 CASSLVLGGVEKLFF TGTGCCAGCAGCTTGGTTCTGGGGGGAGTAGAAAAACTGTTTTTT
TRBJ1-1 once TRBD1 TRBV7-2 CASSAYRGWTEAFF TGTGCCAGCAGCGCGTACAGGGGTTGGACTGAAGCTTTCTTT
TRBJ2-3 . TRBD2 TRBV9 CASSVVGTTTDTQYF TGTGCCAGCAGCGTAGTGGGGACTACCACAGATACGCAGTATTTT
TRBJ2-4 once . TRBV13 CASSLRGQNIQYF TGTGCCAGCAGCCTCCGGGGTCAAAACATTCAGTACTTC
TRBJ1-2 few TRBD1 TRBV4-2 CASSQDRGTVNYGYTF TGTGCCAGCAGCCAAGATCGAGGGACAGTCAACTATGGCTACACCTTC
TRBJ1-2 . . TRBV18 CASSPQGKDLNYGYTF TGTGCCAGCTCACCGCAGGGGAAGGACCTAAACTATGGCTACACCTTC
TRBJ1-1 . TRBD1 TRBV27 CASSPDRGAEAFF TGTGCCAGCAGTCCCGACAGGGGCGCTGAAGCTTTCTTT
TRBJ1-1 . . TRBV19 CASKTGQTEAFF TGTGCCAGCAAGACAGGTCAAACTGAAGCTTTCTTT
TRBJ1-2 . TRBD1 TRBV7-3 CASSASGGDYGYTF TGTGCCAGCAGCGCATCAGGGGGCGACTATGGCTACACCTTC
TRBJ2-5 . . TRBV6-1 CASSEVRGETQYF TGTGCCAGCAGTGAAGTTAGGGGAGAGACCCAGTACTTC
TRBJ2-3 . TRBD1 TRBV18 CASSRQARGQGVDTQYF TGTGCCAGCTCACGCCAGGCAAGAGGACAGGGGGTGGATACGCAGTATTTT
TRBJ1-6 . . TRBV5-1 CASSWAGASNSPLHF TGCGCCAGCAGCTGGGCAGGGGCCTCTAATTCACCCCTCCACTTT
TRBJ1-1 . . TRBV9 CASSVVSHTEAFF TGTGCCAGCAGCGTAGTAAGCCATACTGAAGCTTTCTTT
TRBJ1-1 . TRBD1 TRBV7-3 CASSFSTGGEAFF TGTGCCAGCAGCTTTAGTACAGGGGGTGAAGCTTTCTTT
TRBJ1-1 once TRBD1 TRBV25-1 CASSEVDREFSEAFF TGTGCCAGCAGTGAAGTGGACAGGGAATTCTCTGAAGCTTTCTTT
TRBJ2-1 . . TRBV6-5 CASSRQNSANEQFF TGTGCCAGCAGTCGCCAAAATAGCGCAAATGAGCAGTTCTTC
TRBJ2-3 . . TRBV2 CASSELMSTDTQYF TGTGCCAGCAGTGAACTAATGAGCACAGATACGCAGTATTTT
TRBJ1-6 . TRBD1 TRBV19 CASSIQGAYSPLHF TGTGCCAGTAGTATCCAGGGGGCCTATTCACCCCTCCACTTT
TRBJ2-1 few TRBD2 TRBV6-6 CASSYSASGGNEQFF TGTGCCAGCAGTTACTCCGCTAGCGGGGGCAATGAGCAGTTCTTC
TRBJ1-1 . TRBD1 TRBV13 CASRGDRDGNTEAFF TGTGCCAGCAGGGGAGACAGGGACGGGAACACTGAAGCTTTCTTT
TRBJ1-3 . . TRBV9 CASSVEGGGGNTIYF TGTGCCAGCAGCGTAGAGGGCGGGGGGGGCAACACCATATATTTT
TRBJ1-1 . . TRBV25-1 CASSPRMAGPDEAFF TGTGCCAGCAGTCCCCGAATGGCAGGGCCAGATGAAGCTTTCTTT
TRBJ1-4 . . TRBV7-2 CASSLGRDEKLFF TGTGCCAGCAGCTTAGGCAGGGATGAAAAACTGTTTTTT
TRBJ1-2 . TRBD1 TRBV11-2 CASSSLPRGGYTF TGTGCCAGCAGCTCCCTGCCCAGGGGGGGCTACACCTTC
TRBJ1-2 . . TRBV7-2 CASSLGGLNYGYTF TGTGCCAGCAGCTTAGGGGGGCTTAACTATGGCTACACCTTC
TRBJ2-7 . TRBD1 TRBV5-5 CASSSTGGYEQYF TGTGCCAGCAGCAGTACAGGGGGGTACGAGCAGTACTTC
TRBJ2-7 . TRBD1 TRBV5-4 CASSQTTGPGEQYF TGTGCCAGCAGCCAAACGACAGGGCCCGGCGAGCAGTACTTC
TRBJ1-5 once . TRBV7-2 CASSLEPGARNQPQHF TGTGCCAGCAGCTTAGAACCAGGGGCTCGCAATCAGCCCCAGCATTTT
TRBJ1-5 . . TRBV19 CASSIAADQPQHF TGTGCCAGTAGTATAGCAGCGGATCAGCCCCAGCATTTT
TRBJ1-1 . TRBD1 TRBV5-6 CASSLWGTGLNTEAFF TGTGCCAGCAGCTTGTGGGGGACAGGACTGAACACTGAAGCTTTCTTT
TRBJ1-1 . . TRBV29-1 CSADDGRNTEAFF TGCAGCGCCGACGACGGGAGGAACACTGAAGCTTTCTTT
TRBJ2-1 . . TRBV5-1 CASSLYMDSYNEQFF TGCGCCAGCAGCTTGTATATGGACAGCTACAATGAGCAGTTCTTC
TRBJ2-3 . TRBD2 TRBV12-5 CASGQSLLAGGHTDTQYF TGTGCTAGTGGTCAGAGCCTCCTAGCGGGGGGTCACACAGATACGCAGTATTTT
TRBJ1-1 few . TRBV11-2 CASSLDMNTEAFF TGTGCCAGCAGCTTAGATATGAACACTGAAGCTTTCTTT
TRBJ2-2 . . TRBV18 CASSPGQNTGELFF TGTGCCAGCTCACCTGGACAGAACACCGGGGAGCTGTTTTTT
TRBJ1-1 . . TRBV6-5 CASSSPGQRNTEAFF TGTGCCAGCAGTTCCCCGGGACAAAGGAACACTGAAGCTTTCTTT
TRBJ1-5 . . TRBV19 CASSIAGGGQPQHF TGTGCCAGTAGTATAGCCGGAGGAGGTCAGCCCCAGCATTTT
TRBJ1-2 . . TRBV7-3 CASSLTGGGSYGYTF TGTGCCAGCAGCTTAACCGGGGGAGGGAGCTATGGCTACACCTTC
TRBJ1-2 few TRBD1 TRBV6-5 CATRGTGRDYGYTF TGTGCCACCCGCGGGACAGGGAGGGACTATGGCTACACCTTC
TRBJ2-7 . TRBD1 TRBV6-5 CASSSPGQGRYEQYF TGTGCCAGCAGTTCACCGGGACAGGGTCGGTACGAGCAGTACTTC
TRBJ1-5 . . TRBV4-3 CASSQVRGIGNQPQHF TGCGCCAGCAGCCAAGTGCGGGGGATTGGCAATCAGCCCCAGCATTTT
TRBJ1-2 . . TRBV6-6 CASSYSQNRAGDGYTF TGTGCCAGCAGTTACTCACAAAACAGGGCCGGGGATGGCTACACCTTC
TRBJ1-1 . . TRBV19 CASRTGGKAFF TGTGCCAGTAGGACGGGGGGTAAAGCTTTCTTT
TRBJ2-7 . . TRBV7-9 CASSLLHDPAGEQYF TGTGCCAGCAGCTTACTTCATGACCCCGCGGGGGAGCAGTACTTC
TRBJ1-1 . . TRBV19 CASSIQGANTEAFF TGTGCCAGTAGTATTCAAGGGGCGAACACTGAAGCTTTCTTT